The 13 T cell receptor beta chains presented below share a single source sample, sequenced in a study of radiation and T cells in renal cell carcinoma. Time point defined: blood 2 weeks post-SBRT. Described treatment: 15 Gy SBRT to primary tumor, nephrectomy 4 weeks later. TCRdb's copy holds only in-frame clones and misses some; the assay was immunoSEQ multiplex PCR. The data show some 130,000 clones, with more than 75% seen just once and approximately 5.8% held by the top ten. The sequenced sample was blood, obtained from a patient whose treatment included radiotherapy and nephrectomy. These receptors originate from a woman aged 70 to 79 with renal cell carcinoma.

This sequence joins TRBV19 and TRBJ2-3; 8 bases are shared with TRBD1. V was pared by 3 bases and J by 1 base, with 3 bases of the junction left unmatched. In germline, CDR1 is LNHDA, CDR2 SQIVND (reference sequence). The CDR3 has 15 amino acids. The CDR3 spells CASSMGTGGTDTQYF. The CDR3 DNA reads TGTGCCAGTAGTATGGGGACAGGAGGCACAGATACGCAGTATTTT.

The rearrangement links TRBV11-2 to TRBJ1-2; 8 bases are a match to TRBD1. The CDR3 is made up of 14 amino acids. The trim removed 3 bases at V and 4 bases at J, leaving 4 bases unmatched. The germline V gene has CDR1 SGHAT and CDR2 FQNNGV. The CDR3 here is CASSFGGQGYGYTF. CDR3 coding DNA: TGTGCCAGCAGCTTTGGAGGACAGGGCTATGGCTACACCTTC.

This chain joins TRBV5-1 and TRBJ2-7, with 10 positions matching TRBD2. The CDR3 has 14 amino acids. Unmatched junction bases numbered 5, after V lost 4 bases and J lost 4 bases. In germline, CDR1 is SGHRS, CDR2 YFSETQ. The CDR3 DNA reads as TGCGCCAGCAGCACCGGGACTAGCGTATACGAGCAGTACTTC. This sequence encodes CASSTGTSVYEQYF.

The CDR3 loop reads CAWRRQGTNEKLFF. For the CDR3, the DNA is TGTGCCTGGCGAAGACAGGGGACTAATGAAAAACTGTTTTTT. The gene calls are TRBV30 and TRBJ1-4, with TRBD1 identical over 8 bases. V shed 5 bases, J shed 2 bases, and the junction held 4 bases outside the gene matches. This CDR3 spans 14 amino acids. Germline CDR1 is GTSNPN and CDR2 is SVGIG (reference sequence). Using reference TRBV30 and TRBJ1-4 for the parts outside the CDR3, the full variable domain is SQTIHQWPATLVQPVGSPLSLECTVEGTSNPNLYWYRQAAGRGLQLLFYSVGIGQISSEVPQNLSASRPQDRQFILSSKKLLLSDSGFYLCAWRRQGTNEKLFFGSGTQLSVL.

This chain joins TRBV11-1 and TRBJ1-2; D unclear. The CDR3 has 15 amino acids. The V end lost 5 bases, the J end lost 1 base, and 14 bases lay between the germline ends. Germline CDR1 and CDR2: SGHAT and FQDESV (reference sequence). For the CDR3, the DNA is TGTGCCAGCAGCCCCGACGGGGAGGGTAACTATGGCTACACCTTC. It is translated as CASSPDGEGNYGYTF. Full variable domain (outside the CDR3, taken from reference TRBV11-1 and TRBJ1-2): EAEVAQSPRYKITEKSQAVAFWCDPISGHATLYWYRQILGQGPELLVQFQDESVVDDSQLPKDRFSAERLKGVDSTLKIQPAELGDSAMYLCASSPDGEGNYGYTFGSGTRLTVV.

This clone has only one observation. This chain's CDR3 is CASSLRQDRTEAFF. Here the CDR3 DNA reads TGTGCCAGCAGCTTGCGGCAGGATAGAACTGAAGCTTTCTTT. The rearrangement uses TRBV5-8 and TRBJ1-1, with unresolved D. The CDR3 consists of 14 residues. Germline loops: CDR1 SGHTS, CDR2 YDEGEE. Trimming took off 1 base at V and 5 bases at J, with 12 bases between the two ends.

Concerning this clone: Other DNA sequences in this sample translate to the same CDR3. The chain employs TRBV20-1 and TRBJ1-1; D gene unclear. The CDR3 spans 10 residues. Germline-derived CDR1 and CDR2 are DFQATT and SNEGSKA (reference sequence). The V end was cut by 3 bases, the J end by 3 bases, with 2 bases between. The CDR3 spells CSARDTEAFF. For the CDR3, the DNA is TGCAGTGCTAGGGACACTGAAGCTTTCTTT.

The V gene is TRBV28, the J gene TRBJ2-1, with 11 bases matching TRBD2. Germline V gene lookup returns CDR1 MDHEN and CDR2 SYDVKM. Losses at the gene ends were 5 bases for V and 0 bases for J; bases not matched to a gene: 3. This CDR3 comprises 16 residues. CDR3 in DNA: TGTGCCAGCAGTCATAGCGGGGGGGCCTCCTACAATGAGCAGTTCTTC. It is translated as CASSHSGGASYNEQFF.

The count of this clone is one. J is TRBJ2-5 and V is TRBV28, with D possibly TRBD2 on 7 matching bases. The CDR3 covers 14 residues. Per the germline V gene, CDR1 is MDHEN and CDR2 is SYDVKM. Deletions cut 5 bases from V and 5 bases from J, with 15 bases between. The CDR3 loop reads CASSPWAGAETQYF. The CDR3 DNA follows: TGTGCCAGCAGTCCTTGGGCGGGGGCTGAGACCCAGTACTTC.

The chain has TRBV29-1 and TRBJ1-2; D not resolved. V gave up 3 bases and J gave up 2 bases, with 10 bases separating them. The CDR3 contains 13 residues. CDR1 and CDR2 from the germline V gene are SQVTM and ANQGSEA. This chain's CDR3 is CSVDLSVNYGYTF. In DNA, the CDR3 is TGCAGCGTTGATTTAAGCGTGAACTATGGCTACACCTTC. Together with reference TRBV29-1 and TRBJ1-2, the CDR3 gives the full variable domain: SAVISQKPSRDICQRGTSLTIQCQVDSQVTMMFWYRQQPGQSLTLIATANQGSEATYESGFVIDKFPISRPNLTFSTLTVSNMSPEDSSIYLCSVDLSVNYGYTFGSGTRLTVV.

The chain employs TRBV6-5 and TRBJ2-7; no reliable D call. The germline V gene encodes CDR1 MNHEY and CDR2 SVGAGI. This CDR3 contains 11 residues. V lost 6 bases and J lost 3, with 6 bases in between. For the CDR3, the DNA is TGTGCCAGCAGCCGCGGCTACGAGCAGTACTTC. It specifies CASSRGYEQYF.

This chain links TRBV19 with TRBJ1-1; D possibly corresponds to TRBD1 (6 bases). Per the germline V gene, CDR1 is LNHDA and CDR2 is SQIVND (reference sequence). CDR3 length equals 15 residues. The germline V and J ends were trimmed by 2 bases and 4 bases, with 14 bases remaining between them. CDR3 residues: CASSIYREGITEAFF. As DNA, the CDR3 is TGTGCCAGTAGTATATACAGGGAGGGGATCACTGAAGCTTTCTTT.

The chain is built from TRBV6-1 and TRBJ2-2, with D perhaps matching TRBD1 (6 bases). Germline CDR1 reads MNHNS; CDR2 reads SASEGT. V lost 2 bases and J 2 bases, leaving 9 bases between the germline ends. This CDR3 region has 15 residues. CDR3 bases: TGTGCCAGCAGTGAAACACAGGGTAACACCGGGGAGCTGTTTTTT. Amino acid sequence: CASSETQGNTGELFF.